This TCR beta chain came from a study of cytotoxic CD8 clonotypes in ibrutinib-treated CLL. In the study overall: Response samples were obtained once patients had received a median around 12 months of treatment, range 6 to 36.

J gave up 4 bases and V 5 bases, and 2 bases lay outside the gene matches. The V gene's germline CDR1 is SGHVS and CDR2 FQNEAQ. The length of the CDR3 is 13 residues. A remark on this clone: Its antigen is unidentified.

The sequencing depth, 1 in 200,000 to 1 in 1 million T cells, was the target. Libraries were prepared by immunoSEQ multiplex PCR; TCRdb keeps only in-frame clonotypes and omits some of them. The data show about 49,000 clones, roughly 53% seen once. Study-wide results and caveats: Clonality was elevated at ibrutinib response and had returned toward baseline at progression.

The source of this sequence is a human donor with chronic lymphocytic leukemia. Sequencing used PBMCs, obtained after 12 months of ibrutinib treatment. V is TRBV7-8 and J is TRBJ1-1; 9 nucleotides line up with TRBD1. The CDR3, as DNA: TGTGCCAGCAGCCGGACAGGGGCCACTGAAGCTTTCTTT. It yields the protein CASSRTGATEAFF.